The clone carrying this T cell receptor (beta chain) appeared a single time. Random hexamers served to reverse transcribe roughly 0.45 to 1 ug RNA. Amplification of TCR beta CDR3 by immunoSEQ multiplex PCR spanned 54 Vbeta and 13 Jbeta. TCRdb reprocessed the immunoSEQ multiplex PCR reads with MiXCR, giving one entry per CDR3 protein. The data contain over 140,000 distinct CDR3 sequences, more than 85% of them singletons. This sample is part of a study of CD8 T cells in Susac syndrome. The CDR3 totals 14 residues. The V end was cut by 3 bases, the J end by 6 bases, with 12 bases between. Germline values: CDR1 LGHDT, CDR2 YNNKEL (reference sequence). Sequencing of TCR beta covered CD8+ and CD4+ T cells obtained from blood.

Material: CD4+ T cells from PBMCs. The TCR originated in a human donor with Susac syndrome. The gene calls are TRBV3-1 and TRBJ1-5; D is perhaps TRBD1 (6 bases). CDR3: CASSHAGGVQPQHF. Written as DNA, the CDR3 is TGTGCCAGCAGCCACGCGGGGGGCGTTCAGCCCCAGCATTTT.